The 20 T cell receptor beta chains below were found in one sample sequenced in a study of blood T cells in healthy people across ages. Primers used in a second PCR of about 7 to 12 cycles were a sample-barcoded 5' primer and a J-beta primer mix. TCRdb reprocessed the 5' RACE reads with MiXCR, giving one entry per CDR3 protein. The sample contains about 680,000 distinct CDR3 sequences, 49% of which appear only once. The sample taken for sequencing was blood. The origin of the receptors is a woman aged 55-69 years in good health.

The chain joins TRBV6-4 to TRBJ2-3; possible D gene TRBD2, 5 bases. The CDR3 covers 13 residues. Per germline, CDR1 MRHNA and CDR2 SNTAGT. V lost 0 bases and J lost 9, with 10 bases in between. The CDR3 DNA follows: TGTGCCAGCAGTGACTCGGTGGGGAGAACGCAGTATTTT. This gives the protein CASSDSVGRTQYF.

This rearrangement joins TRBV27 to TRBJ2-1; D is perhaps TRBD1 (6 bases). Deletions cut 5 bases from V and 0 bases from J, with 14 bases between. CDR1 and CDR2 from the germline V gene are MNHEY and SMNVEV (reference sequence). This CDR3 contains 16 residues. CDR3 region: CASSIRGPSSYNEQFF. CDR3 DNA sequence: TGTGCCAGCAGTATCAGGGGCCCTAGCTCCTACAATGAGCAGTTCTTC.

The chain recombines TRBV29-1 with TRBJ1-1; the D is unclear. Germline assignment: CDR1 SQVTM and CDR2 ANQGSEA. The CDR3 runs 13 residues. The ends were cut back, 6 bases at V and 3 bases at J, with 14 bases in the middle. In nucleotides, the CDR3 is TGCAGCGTCGCGTGGGGATGGGACACTGAAGCTTTCTTT. It codes for CSVAWGWDTEAFF.

V usage is TRBV9 and J usage is TRBJ2-5, with unresolved D. Per the germline V gene, CDR1 is SGDLS and CDR2 is YYNGEE. The V end was cut by 4 bases, the J end by 3 bases, with 10 bases between. This CDR3 is 13 amino acids long. DNA of the CDR3: TGTGCCAGCAGCAAAGGGTCAAAAGAGACCCAGTACTTC. It codes for CASSKGSKETQYF. Full variable domain (remainder filled in from reference TRBV9 and TRBJ2-5): DSGVTQTPKHLITATGQRVTLRCSPRSGDLSVYWYQQSLDQGLQFLIQYYNGEERAKGNILERFSAQQFPDLHSELNLSSLELGDSALYFCASSKGSKETQYFGPGTRLLVL.

The rearrangement joins TRBV29-1 to TRBJ2-5; perhaps TRBD2 as D (5 bases). There are 17 residues in the CDR3. Germline CDR1 and CDR2: SQVTM and ANQGSEA. The V end was cut by 7 bases, the J end by 3 bases, with 27 bases between. CDR3: CSAEPFTGPGSKETQYF. The CDR3 DNA is TGCAGCGCCGAACCCTTCACCGGTCCGGGATCTAAAGAGACCCAGTACTTC.

This clonotype was seen only once. The junction does not match germline at one end; this may be a read error. V usage is TRBV28 and J usage is TRBJ2-7; perhaps TRBD1 as D (5 bases). CDR3 length equals 16 residues. Germline V CDR1 and CDR2: MDHEN, SYDVKM. DNA for the CDR3: TGTGCCAGCAGTTGGGGCCCCGGATCTTACTCCCACGAGCAGTACTTC. As protein: CASSWGPGSYSHEQYF. The complete variable domain, with remaining parts taken from reference TRBV28 and TRBJ2-7, reads DVKVTQSSRYLVKRTGEKVFLECVQDMDHENMFWYRQDPGLGLRLIYFSYDVKMKEKGDIPEGYSVSREKKERFSLILESASTNQTSMYLCASSWGPGSYSHEQYFGPGTRLTVT.

V is TRBV12-3 or TRBV12-4 and J is TRBJ2-3, with a possible D match to TRBD1 (5 bases). CDR3 length: 19 amino acids. V was shortened by 6 bases and J by 6 bases, with 31 bases between the two germline ends. CDR3 DNA: TGTGCCAGCAGCCTAAGCCCCCATCCAATGGCAGGGAATACCGATACGCAGTATTTT. Translated, it gives CASSLSPHPMAGNTDTQYF.

V and J are TRBV11-1 and TRBJ2-7; 7 bases are shared with TRBD1. V was pared by 4 bases and J by 0 bases, with 12 bases of the junction left unmatched. The CDR3 has 17 amino acids. The germline gives CDR1 SGHAT, CDR2 FQDESV (reference sequence). This CDR3 is CASSWGTAAHSSYEQYF. In nucleotides, the CDR3 is TGTGCCAGCAGCTGGGGGACAGCGGCCCATTCCTCCTACGAGCAGTACTTC.

V usage is TRBV6-2 or TRBV6-3 and J usage is TRBJ1-5; no clear D. The CDR3 consists of 13 residues. Trimming cost V 4 bases and J 5 bases, with 9 bases left between them. Germline V gene sequence: CDR1 MNHEY, CDR2 SVGEGT. The CDR3 bases are TGTGCCAGCAGTTTATCCGCCTATCAGCCCCAGCATTTT. This encodes CASSLSAYQPQHF.

This sequence joins TRBV18 and TRBJ2-7, with D perhaps TRBD1 (6 bases). Trimming took 2 bases from V and 0 from J, leaving 11 bases between them. This CDR3 has 15 residues. Germline CDR1 reads KGHSH; CDR2 reads LQKENI. CDR3 nucleotide sequence: TGTGCCAGCTCACCATACGTACAGGGCTCCTACGAGCAGTACTTC. Protein sequence: CASSPYVQGSYEQYF.

The gene calls are TRBV29-1 and TRBJ2-5; weak D call: TRBD1 (5 bases). This CDR3 is 12 amino acids long. The V gene's germline CDR1 is SQVTM and CDR2 ANQGSEA. V lost 7 bases to trimming and J lost 5 bases, with 14 bases between them. The CDR3, as DNA: TGCAGCGCTGCCCACCACAGGGAGACCCAGTACTTC. Protein: CSAAHHRETQYF.

This clonotype was detected once. Here the CDR3 DNA reads TGTGCCAGCAGTTCCTATCAGGGATCCCCGCGGGAGACCCAGTACTTC. This encodes CASSSYQGSPRETQYF. The chain couples TRBV6-6 to TRBJ2-5; tentatively, D is TRBD1 (5 bases). CDR3 length: 16 residues. Germline CDR1 and CDR2: MNHNY and SVGAGI (reference sequence). V dropped 4 bases and J dropped 5 bases, with 20 bases sitting between them.

This clonotype occurred a few times. In nucleotides, the CDR3 is TGCAGTGCTAGGTCAGGGGGCCTTGGTGAAAAACTGTTTTTT. Translated, it gives CSARSGGLGEKLFF. V usage is TRBV20-1 and J usage is TRBJ1-4; 8 positions match TRBD1. Losses at the gene ends were 3 bases for V and 7 bases for J; bases not matched to a gene: 7. CDR1 is DFQATT and CDR2 is SNEGSKA in the germline V gene (reference sequence). The CDR3 is made up of 14 amino acids.

This rearrangement joins TRBV7-2 to TRBJ2-3, with a possible D match to TRBD1 (5 bases). The germline CDR1 and CDR2 sequences are SGHTA and FQGNSA. V lost 0 bases, J lost 9 bases, and 10 bases lay in between. The CDR3 contains 13 residues. CDR3 sequence: CASSLAQAGTQYF. The CDR3 nucleotides read TGTGCCAGCAGCTTAGCGCAGGCAGGGACGCAGTATTTT.

This clonotype has only a few counts. The chain is built from TRBV4-3 and TRBJ2-1; D possibly uses TRBD1 or TRBD2 (5 bases each). With 0 bases removed from V and 4 bases from J, the gap between germline ends came to 7 bases. The CDR3 sequence is 14 residues long. From germline, CDR1 is LGHNA and CDR2 YSLEER. Here the CDR3 DNA reads TGCGCCAGCAGCCAAGACGGGGCATACAATGAGCAGTTCTTC. Amino acid sequence: CASSQDGAYNEQFF.

The CDR3 region is CAISANDSPNQPQHF. The DNA for the CDR3 is TGTGCCATCAGCGCTAACGACAGCCCCAATCAGCCCCAGCATTTT. The gene calls are TRBV10-3 and TRBJ1-5; D is possibly TRBD1 (5 bases). Deletions cut 6 bases from V and 3 bases from J, with 15 bases between. The CDR3 is made up of 15 amino acids. CDR1 ENHRY and CDR2 SYGVKD come from the germline V gene.

J is TRBJ1-5 and V is TRBV12-3 or TRBV12-4; tentative D call: TRBD1 (5 bases). The CDR3 runs to 13 residues. The V end was cut by 3 bases, the J end by 5 bases, with 8 bases between. The CDR3 sequence is CASSFREDQPQHF. In DNA, the CDR3 is TGTGCCAGCAGTTTCAGGGAAGATCAGCCCCAGCATTTT.

This clonotype has just a few counts. The J gene is TRBJ2-1, the V gene TRBV9, with D possibly TRBD1 on 6 matching bases. This CDR3 comprises 16 residues. With 5 bases removed from V and 1 base from J, the gap between germline ends came to 16 bases. CDR1 and CDR2 (germline): SGDLS, YYNGEE. This CDR3 is CASSHSGVQSYNEQFF. The CDR3 nucleotides read TGTGCCAGCAGTCATTCAGGGGTTCAATCCTACAATGAGCAGTTCTTC. Combining the CDR3 with reference TRBV9 and TRBJ2-1 gives the whole variable domain DSGVTQTPKHLITATGQRVTLRCSPRSGDLSVYWYQQSLDQGLQFLIQYYNGEERAKGNILERFSAQQFPDLHSELNLSSLELGDSALYFCASSHSGVQSYNEQFFGPGTRLTVL.

This clonotype was seen a few times. The J gene is TRBJ2-3, the V gene TRBV20-1, with no clear D. Germline CDR1 DFQATT, CDR2 SNEGSKA (reference sequence). Between the trimmed V and J ends, which lost 0 bases and 2 bases, there was a span of 9 bases. This CDR3 is built from 14 residues. The CDR3 here is CSARDPYPTDTQYF. The CDR3 DNA is TGCAGTGCTAGAGATCCATATCCCACAGATACGCAGTATTTT.

The rearrangement links TRBV2 to TRBJ2-5; perhaps TRBD1 as D (6 bases). This CDR3 is built from 14 residues. Trimming removed 4 bases at V and 2 bases at J, with 11 bases between. In germline, CDR1 is SNHLY, CDR2 FYNNEI. The CDR3 DNA reads as TGTGCCAGCAGTGCCTGGACAGTACAAGAGACCCAGTACTTC. Translated: CASSAWTVQETQYF.